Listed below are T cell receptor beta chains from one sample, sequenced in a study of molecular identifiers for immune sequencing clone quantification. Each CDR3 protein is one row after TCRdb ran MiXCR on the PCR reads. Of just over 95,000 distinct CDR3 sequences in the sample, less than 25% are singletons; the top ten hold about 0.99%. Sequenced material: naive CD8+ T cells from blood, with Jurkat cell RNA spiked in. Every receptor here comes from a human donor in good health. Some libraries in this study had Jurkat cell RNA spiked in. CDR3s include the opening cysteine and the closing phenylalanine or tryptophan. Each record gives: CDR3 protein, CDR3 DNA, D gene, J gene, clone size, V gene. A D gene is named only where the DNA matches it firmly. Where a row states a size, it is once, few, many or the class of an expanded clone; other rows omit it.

CDR3: CASSSRSRGGPEALF
DNA: TGCGCCAGCAGCTCCCGTTCCCGGGGGGGGCCTGAAGCTCTCTTT
D: .
J: TRBJ1-1
size: .
V: TRBV4-3

CDR3: CASSSYLSQYNEQFF
DNA: TGTGCCAGCAGCTCCTATTTATCCCAATACAATGAGCAGTTCTTC
D: .
J: TRBJ2-1
size: many
V: TRBV7-3

CDR3: CASRLAGGTYNEQFF
DNA: TGTGCCAGCAGACTAGCGGGAGGAACCTACAATGAGCAGTTCTTC
D: TRBD2
J: TRBJ2-1
size: few
V: TRBV6-2/TRBV6-3

CDR3: CVSSYLRTDTQYF
DNA: TGTGTCAGCAGTTACTTGAGGACAGATACGCAGTATTTT
D: .
J: TRBJ2-3
size: .
V: TRBV6-5

CDR3: CAWSATTGGITNEKLFF
DNA: TGTGCCTGGAGTGCTACGACAGGGGGGATAACTAATGAAAAACTGTTTTTT
D: TRBD1
J: TRBJ1-4
size: .
V: TRBV30

CDR3: CAGSQGASDPEGSYEQYF
DNA: TGTGCCGGCAGCCAAGGGGCATCGGACCCTGAGGGGTCCTACGAGCAGTACTTC
D: .
J: TRBJ2-7
size: .
V: TRBV3-1

CDR3: CSARGLLESYEQYF
DNA: TGCAGTGCTAGAGGGCTGTTAGAATCCTACGAGCAGTACTTC
D: .
J: TRBJ2-7
size: many
V: TRBV20-1

CDR3: CASSSTGQPQHF
DNA: TGTGCCAGCAGCTCGACGGGTCAGCCCCAGCATTTT
D: .
J: TRBJ1-5
size: many
V: TRBV7-9

CDR3: CASRGEKLFF
DNA: TGTGCCAGCAGGGGGGAAAAACTGTTTTTT
D: .
J: TRBJ1-4
size: many
V: TRBV7-9

CDR3: CASSLERDRVYEQYF
DNA: TGTGCCAGCAGCTTGGAACGGGACAGGGTCTACGAGCAGTACTTC
D: TRBD1
J: TRBJ2-7
size: .
V: TRBV5-5

CDR3: CASSYHLTNLGTFSYEQYF
DNA: TGTGCCAGCAGTTACCATCTTACAAACCTTGGGACGTTCTCCTACGAGCAGTACTTC
D: .
J: TRBJ2-7
size: many
V: TRBV6-2/TRBV6-3

CDR3: CASATATGTGTPYEQYF
DNA: TGTGCCAGTGCCACCGCCACCGGGACAGGGACCCCCTACGAGCAGTACTTC
D: TRBD1
J: TRBJ2-7
size: .
V: TRBV19

CDR3: CASSDTRARAEAFF
DNA: TGCGCCAGCAGTGATACCAGGGCGCGGGCTGAAGCTTTCTTT
D: .
J: TRBJ1-1
size: .
V: TRBV10-2

CDR3: CASRELPGLVVDTQYF
DNA: TGCGCCAGCAGGGAACTTCCGGGACTAGTGGTAGATACGCAGTATTTT
D: TRBD2
J: TRBJ2-3
size: .
V: TRBV10-2

CDR3: CASSLGIAGIYNEQFF
DNA: TGTGCCAGCAGTTTGGGGATAGCGGGGATCTACAATGAGCAGTTCTTC
D: TRBD2
J: TRBJ2-1
size: .
V: TRBV27

CDR3: CASSYSSGTYEQYF
DNA: TGTGCCAGCAGTTACTCCAGCGGGACCTACGAGCAGTACTTC
D: TRBD2
J: TRBJ2-7
size: .
V: TRBV6-5

CDR3: CASSPGSGGASDTQYF
DNA: TGCGCCAGCAGCCCAGGGAGCGGGGGGGCCTCAGATACGCAGTATTTT
D: TRBD2
J: TRBJ2-3
size: many
V: TRBV4-1

CDR3: CASLPVVSTGELFF
DNA: TGTGCCAGTCTCCCGGTAGTTAGCACCGGGGAGCTGTTTTTT
D: .
J: TRBJ2-2
size: .
V: TRBV27

CDR3: CASNAGDRGHPPLHF
DNA: TGTGCCAGTAATGCCGGGGACAGGGGACACCCACCCCTCCACTTT
D: TRBD1
J: TRBJ1-6
size: many
V: TRBV19

CDR3: CASSKVDRGRYGYTF
DNA: TGTGCCAGCAGCAAAGTAGACAGGGGCAGGTATGGCTACACCTTC
D: .
J: TRBJ1-2
size: few
V: TRBV21-1

CDR3: CASSPRFSPSTDTQYF
DNA: TGTGCCAGCTCACCCCGTTTCAGCCCTAGCACAGATACGCAGTATTTT
D: .
J: TRBJ2-3
size: .
V: TRBV18

CDR3: CASSYFSTAYEQYF
DNA: TGTGCCAGCAGTTACTTTAGCACCGCCTACGAGCAGTACTTC
D: .
J: TRBJ2-7
size: few
V: TRBV6-2/TRBV6-3

CDR3: CASSIQGAAPSEQYF
DNA: TGTGCCAGCAGCATTCAGGGGGCTGCCCCAAGCGAGCAGTACTTC
D: TRBD1
J: TRBJ2-7
size: many
V: TRBV5-4

CDR3: CASSLSCRLGVGSCEQYF
DNA: TGTGCCAGCAGTTTAAGTTGTCGTCTGGGGGTAGGATCCTGCGAGCAGTACTTC
D: .
J: TRBJ2-7
size: .
V: TRBV27

CDR3: CASSLLLLTDTQYF
DNA: TGTGCCAGCAGCTTATTACTCCTCACAGATACGCAGTATTTT
D: .
J: TRBJ2-3
size: many
V: TRBV7-2

CDR3: CAISESGLPGGEQFF
DNA: TGTGCCATCAGTGAGTCGGGTCTGCCGGGAGGGGAGCAGTTCTTC
D: TRBD2
J: TRBJ2-1
size: .
V: TRBV10-3

CDR3: CASSSNRDKINTNTGELFF
DNA: TGTGCCAGCAGCAGTAACCGGGACAAGATAAACACGAACACCGGGGAGCTGTTTTTT
D: .
J: TRBJ2-2
size: .
V: TRBV21-1

CDR3: CASKNRDRPPYEQYF
DNA: TGTGCCAGTAAAAACCGGGACAGACCACCCTACGAGCAGTACTTC
D: TRBD1
J: TRBJ2-7
size: .
V: TRBV19